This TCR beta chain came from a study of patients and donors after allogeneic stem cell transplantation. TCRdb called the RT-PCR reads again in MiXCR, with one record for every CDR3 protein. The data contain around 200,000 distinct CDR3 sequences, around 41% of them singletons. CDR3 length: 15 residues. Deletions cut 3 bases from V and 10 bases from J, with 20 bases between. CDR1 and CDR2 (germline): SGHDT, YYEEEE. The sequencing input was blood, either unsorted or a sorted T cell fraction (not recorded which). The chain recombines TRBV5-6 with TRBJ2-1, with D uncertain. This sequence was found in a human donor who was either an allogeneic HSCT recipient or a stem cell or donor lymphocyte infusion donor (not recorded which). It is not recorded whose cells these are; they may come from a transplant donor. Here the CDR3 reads CASSWTGPLRKEQFF. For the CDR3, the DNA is TGTGCCAGCAGCTGGACCGGGCCTCTAAGGAAAGAGCAGTTCTTC.